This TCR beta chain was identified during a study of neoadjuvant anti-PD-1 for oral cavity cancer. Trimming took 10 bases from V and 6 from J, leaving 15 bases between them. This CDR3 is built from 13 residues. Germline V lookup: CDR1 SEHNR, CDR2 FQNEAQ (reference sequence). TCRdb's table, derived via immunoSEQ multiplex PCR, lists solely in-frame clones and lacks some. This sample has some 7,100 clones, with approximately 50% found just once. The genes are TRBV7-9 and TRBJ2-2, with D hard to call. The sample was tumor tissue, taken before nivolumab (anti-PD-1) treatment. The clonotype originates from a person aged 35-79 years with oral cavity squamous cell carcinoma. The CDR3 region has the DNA TGTGCCACCGTAGTAGAGAGGCCCGGGGAGCTGTTTTTT. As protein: CATVVERPGELFF.